The 8 T cell receptor beta chains in this list originate from one sample, sequenced in a study of CD8+ T cells in alopecia areata. cDNA reverse transcribed from extracted RNA served as the sequencing template. The assay was immunoSEQ multiplex PCR, and TCRdb's table has in-frame clones only and misses some. The sample consists of approximately 91,000 clones, roughly 47% of them appearing once. The sample was CD4+ T cells sorted from blood. All receptors come from a human donor with alopecia areata.

The chain is built from TRBV5-1 and TRBJ2-7, with a possible D match to TRBD2 (6 bases). The CDR3 is 16 residues long. Trimming shortened V by 3 bases and J by 5 bases, and 21 bases separated the two germline ends. Per germline, CDR1 SGHRS and CDR2 YFSETQ. This CDR3 reads CASSSPLGGIRNEQYF. For the CDR3, the DNA is TGCGCCAGCAGCTCCCCTCTCGGGGGAATAAGAAACGAGCAGTACTTC.

The genes are TRBV14 and TRBJ2-7; the D gene is possibly TRBD1 (6 bases). The germline CDR1 and CDR2 sequences are SGHDN and FVKESK. This CDR3 is 13 amino acids long. The V end was cut by 5 bases, the J end by 11 bases, with 19 bases between. The CDR3 nucleotides are TGTGCCAGCAGCGACAGGTTGTTGGGACACGAGTACTTC. The encoded protein is CASSDRLLGHEYF.

This clone was seen more than once but under ten times. The V and J genes are TRBV29-1 and TRBJ2-7; D call uncertain. Trimming shortened V by 2 bases and J by 2 bases, and 7 bases separated the two germline ends. The CDR3 length is 12 residues. Germline CDR1 and CDR2: SQVTM and ANQGSEA. CDR3 in amino acids: CSVEILPYEQYF. CDR3 DNA: TGCAGCGTTGAAATTCTCCCCTACGAGCAGTACTTC.

V is TRBV28 and J is TRBJ1-5; TRBD1 aligns across 7 bases. The junction had 6 bases not matched to a gene; V was cut back by 6 bases and J by 7 bases. The CDR3 has 13 amino acids. Germline CDR1 is MDHEN and CDR2 is SYDVKM. CDR3 bases: TGTGCCAGCAGCCGGACAGGTCCACAGCCCCAGCATTTT. As protein: CASSRTGPQPQHF. Combining the CDR3 with reference TRBV28 and TRBJ1-5 gives the whole variable domain DVKVTQSSRYLVKRTGEKVFLECVQDMDHENMFWYRQDPGLGLRLIYFSYDVKMKEKGDIPEGYSVSREKKERFSLILESASTNQTSMYLCASSRTGPQPQHFGDGTRLSIL.

This clone occurred once. The CDR3 spells CAWSVRQGNIQYF. The CDR3 region has the DNA TGTGCCTGGAGTGTACGGCAGGGGAACATTCAGTACTTC. The chain employs TRBV30 and TRBJ2-4; D may be TRBD1 (6 bases). CDR1 is GTSNPN, CDR2 SVGIG, per germline (reference sequence). V shed 0 bases and J shed 7 bases, with 10 bases lying between them. There are 13 residues in the CDR3.

The chain couples TRBV29-1 to TRBJ2-3; 10 nucleotides align to TRBD2. The CDR3 runs to 16 residues. V dropped 7 bases and J dropped 0; count of bases not matched to a gene: 10. Per the germline V gene, CDR1 is SQVTM and CDR2 is ANQGSEA. For the CDR3, the DNA is TGCAGCGCCGGCTCGGGACTAGCGAGAAGCACAGATACGCAGTATTTT. Amino acids: CSAGSGLARSTDTQYF.

This sequence joins TRBV30 and TRBJ1-1; no reliable D call. Trimming stripped 1 base from V and 5 bases from J, with 8 bases between. The CDR3 loop spans 12 amino acids. The germline V gene has CDR1 GTSNPN and CDR2 SVGIG (reference sequence). DNA for the CDR3: TGTGCCTGGAGTGCAGGAGGGACTGAAGCTTTCTTT. It yields the protein CAWSAGGTEAFF.

The sample holds a few counts of this clone. This chain uses TRBV5-6 with TRBJ2-5; TRBD2 is a possible D gene (6 bases). Looked up from germline, CDR1 is SGHDT and CDR2 is YYEEEE. The V gene lost 2 bases and the J gene lost 4 bases, with 12 bases spanning the gap. The CDR3 runs 14 residues. The CDR3 bases are TGTGCCAGCAGCTTCGCAGGGACTCCAGAGACCCAGTACTTC. It translates to CASSFAGTPETQYF.